What follows are 13 T cell receptor beta chains derived from one specimen sequenced in a study of blood T cell repertoires in COVID-19. Sequencing was performed with immunoSEQ multiplex PCR; in TCRdb, only in-frame clones are kept and a portion is missing. The sample carries around 160,000 clones, approximately 75% recorded once. The sample comprised peripheral blood. These receptors were obtained from a human donor in a cohort sampled during active COVID-19.

This clone was recorded once. The V gene is TRBV7-6, the J gene TRBJ2-1; 11 nucleotides align to TRBD2. CDR1 SGHVS and CDR2 FNYEAQ come from the germline V gene. The CDR3 totals 15 residues. The V segment lost 5 bases and the J segment 6 bases; nucleotides outside the gene matches: 6. The CDR3 protein is CASSRLAGLSNEQFF. CDR3 nucleotide sequence: TGTGCCAGCAGCAGACTAGCGGGGCTGAGCAATGAGCAGTTCTTC.

The V gene is TRBV12-3 or TRBV12-4, the J gene TRBJ1-1; D is unresolved. V gave up 6 bases and J gave up 1 base, with 6 bases separating them. The CDR3 spans 12 residues. CDR3 DNA: TGTGCCAGCAGGAGACAGAACACTGAAGCTTTCTTT. This encodes CASRRQNTEAFF.

The chain has TRBV30 and TRBJ1-2; TRBD1 is a possible D gene (6 bases). The CDR3 runs 14 residues. Germline V gives CDR1 GTSNPN, CDR2 SVGIG (reference sequence). The V end lost 2 bases, the J end lost 6 bases, and 16 bases lay between the germline ends. The CDR3: CAWSLSFSGDGYTF. The CDR3 nucleotides are TGTGCCTGGAGTCTTTCCTTTTCAGGGGATGGCTACACCTTC.

V is TRBV6-2 or TRBV6-3 and J is TRBJ1-2; D perhaps matches TRBD1 (5 bases). V was shortened by 2 bases and J by 4 bases, with 14 bases between the two germline ends. CDR1 and CDR2 (germline): MNHEY, SVGEGT. The CDR3 runs 15 residues. The CDR3 sequence is CASSYPTGSRYGYTF. In nucleotides, the CDR3 is TGTGCCAGCAGTTACCCAACAGGCTCTCGCTATGGCTACACCTTC.

The chain links TRBV6-5 to TRBJ1-3; TRBD1 is a possible D gene (5 bases). V was shortened by 8 bases and J by 1 base, with 15 bases between the two germline ends. Germline V gene sequence: CDR1 MNHEY, CDR2 SVGAGI. The CDR3 covers 15 residues. CDR3 amino acids: CASCRVGISGNTIYF. The CDR3 DNA reads as TGTGCCAGCTGCAGGGTGGGAATTTCTGGAAACACCATATATTTT.

This clone showed up just once. The J gene is TRBJ1-4, the V gene TRBV5-4; 7 positions agree with TRBD1. Trimming removed 0 bases from V and 8 bases from J; junction bases left unmatched: 7. The CDR3 has 15 residues. Per germline, CDR1 SGHNT and CDR2 YYREEE (reference sequence). CDR3 nucleotides: TGTGCCAGCAGCTTGGCGCAGGGGGTAGGGGAAAAACTGTTTTTT. Amino acid sequence: CASSLAQGVGEKLFF. The full variable domain, its missing parts supplied by reference TRBV5-4 and TRBJ1-4, is ETGVTQSPTHLIKTRGQQVTLRCSSQSGHNTVSWYQQALGQGPQFIFQYYREEENGRGNFPPRFSGLQFPNYSSELNVNALELDDSALYLCASSLAQGVGEKLFFGSGTQLSVL.

This clone is a singleton in its sample. The gene calls are TRBV12-3 or TRBV12-4 and TRBJ1-6, with D perhaps matching TRBD1 (6 bases). V was cut by 7 bases and J by 7 bases, with 8 bases left in between. The CDR3 has 12 amino acids. The DNA of the CDR3 is TGTGCCAGCAACCAGGGGAATTCACCCCTCCACTTT. The encoded protein is CASNQGNSPLHF.

Only a few counts were recorded for this clone. CDR3 in amino acids: CASRPTGASYEQYF. CDR3 nucleotides: TGTGCCAGCAGACCGACAGGCGCCTCCTACGAGCAGTACTTC. The V and J genes are TRBV6-5 and TRBJ2-7, with TRBD1 as a possible D gene (6 bases). The CDR3 runs 14 residues. The germline CDR1 and CDR2 sequences are MNHEY and SVGAGI. V was cut by 6 bases and J by 0 bases, with 12 bases left in between.

CDR3 nucleotide sequence: TGTGCCAGCAGCTTTCTAGCCTTGGGACAGGGGGCGAGTGAGCAGTTCTTC. This sequence encodes CASSFLALGQGASEQFF. The V and J genes are TRBV21-1 and TRBJ2-1; TRBD1, as called in the table, went unchecked against the DNA. TRBV21-1 is marked as a pseudogene. The CDR3 extends over 17 amino acids.

The rearrangement joins TRBV4-1 to TRBJ2-1; the match to TRBD2 covers 12 bases. Germline V gene lookup returns CDR1 MGHRA and CDR2 YSYEKL. The CDR3 contains 16 residues. V shed 4 bases and J 1 base; nucleotides not matched to a gene: 2. Written as DNA, the CDR3 is TGCGCCAGCAGCCGGACTAGCGGGAATTCCTACAATGAGCAGTTCTTC. Translating it yields CASSRTSGNSYNEQFF.

The chain carries TRBV6-5 and TRBJ2-2; 8 nucleotides agree with TRBD1. The ends lost 6 bases at V and 4 bases at J; junction bases unmatched: 7. The CDR3 length is 15 residues. CDR1 is MNHEY, CDR2 SVGAGI, per germline. The CDR3 DNA is TGTGCCAGCAGCCCGGGACAGGACCTCACCGGGGAGCTGTTTTTT. Translating gives CASSPGQDLTGELFF.

This chain connects TRBV7-9 to TRBJ1-1; D unresolved. Between the trimmed V and J ends, which lost 4 bases and 3 bases, there was a span of 15 bases. This CDR3 comprises 15 residues. Germline CDR1 is SEHNR and CDR2 is FQNEAQ (reference sequence). CDR3 nucleotide sequence: TGTGCCAGCAGCTCGAAAGCGGACTTGCACACTGAAGCTTTCTTT. Its translation: CASSSKADLHTEAFF.

The chain joins TRBV19 to TRBJ2-6, with D unresolved. V lost 6 bases to trimming and J lost 4 bases, with 7 bases between them. The germline V gene has CDR1 LNHDA and CDR2 SQIVND (reference sequence). This CDR3 spans 13 amino acids. The CDR3 DNA is TGTGCCAGTAGGTCGGAGGGGGCCAACGTCCTGACTTTC. Amino acids: CASRSEGANVLTF.